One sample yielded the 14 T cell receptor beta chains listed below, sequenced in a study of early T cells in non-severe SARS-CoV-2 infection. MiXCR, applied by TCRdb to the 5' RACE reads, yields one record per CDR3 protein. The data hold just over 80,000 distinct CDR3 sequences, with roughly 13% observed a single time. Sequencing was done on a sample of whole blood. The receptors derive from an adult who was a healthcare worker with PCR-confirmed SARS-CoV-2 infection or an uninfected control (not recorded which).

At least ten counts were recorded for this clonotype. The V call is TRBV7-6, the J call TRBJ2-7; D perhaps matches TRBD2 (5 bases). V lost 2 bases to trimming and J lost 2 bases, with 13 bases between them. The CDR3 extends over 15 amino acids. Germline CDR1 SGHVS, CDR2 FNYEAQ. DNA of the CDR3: TGTGCCAGCAGCTTATATGCCGTCGGGACCTACGAGCAGTACTTC. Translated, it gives CASSLYAVGTYEQYF. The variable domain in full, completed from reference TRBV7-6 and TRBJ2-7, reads GAGVSQSPRYKVTKRGQDVALRCDPISGHVSLYWYRQALGQGPEFLTYFNYEAQQDKSGLPNDRFSAERPEGSISTLTIQRTEQRDSAMYRCASSLYAVGTYEQYFGPGTRLTVT.

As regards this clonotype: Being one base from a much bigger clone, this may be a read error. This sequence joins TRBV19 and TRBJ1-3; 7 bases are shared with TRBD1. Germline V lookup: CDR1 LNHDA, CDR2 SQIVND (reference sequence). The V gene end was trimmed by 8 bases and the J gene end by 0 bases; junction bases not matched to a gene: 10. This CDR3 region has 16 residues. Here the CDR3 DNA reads TGTGCCAGTGGTTTCTACCGGGACAGCTCTGGAAACACCATATATTTT. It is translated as CASGFYRDSSGNTIYF. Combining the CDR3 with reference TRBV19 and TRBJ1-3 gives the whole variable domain DGGITQSPKYLFRKEGQNVTLSCEQNLNHDAMYWYRQDPGQGLRLIYYSQIVNDFQKGDIAEGYSVSREKKESFPLTVTSAQKNPTAFYLCASGFYRDSSGNTIYFGEGSWLTVV.

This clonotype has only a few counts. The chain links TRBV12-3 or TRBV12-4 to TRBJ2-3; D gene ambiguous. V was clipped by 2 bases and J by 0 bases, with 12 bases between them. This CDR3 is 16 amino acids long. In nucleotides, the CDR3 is TGTGCCAGCAGTTTAAGGACGAAGCCGAGCACAGATACGCAGTATTTT. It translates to CASSLRTKPSTDTQYF.

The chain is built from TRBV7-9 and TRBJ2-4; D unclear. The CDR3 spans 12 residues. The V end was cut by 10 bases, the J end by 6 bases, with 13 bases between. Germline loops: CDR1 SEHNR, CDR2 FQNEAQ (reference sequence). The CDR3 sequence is CAIDRLTNIQYF. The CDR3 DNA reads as TGTGCCATAGACCGCCTCACAAACATTCAGTACTTC.

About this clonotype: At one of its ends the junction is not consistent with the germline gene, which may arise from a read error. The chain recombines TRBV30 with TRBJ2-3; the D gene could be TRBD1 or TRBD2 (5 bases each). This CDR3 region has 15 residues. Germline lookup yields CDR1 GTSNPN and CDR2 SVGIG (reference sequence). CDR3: CAWSVLGRVADAQYF. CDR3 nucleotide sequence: TGTGCCTGGAGTGTACTGGGGCGGGTTGCAGATGCGCAGTATTTT.

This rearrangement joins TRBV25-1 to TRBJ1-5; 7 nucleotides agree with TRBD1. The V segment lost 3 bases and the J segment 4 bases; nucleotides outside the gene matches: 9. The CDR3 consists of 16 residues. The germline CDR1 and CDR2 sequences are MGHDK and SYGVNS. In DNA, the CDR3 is TGTGCCAGCAGTGACGGATGGGCAGGGGGAAATCAGCCCCAGCATTTT. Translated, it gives CASSDGWAGGNQPQHF.

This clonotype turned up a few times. This CDR3 is CASSLAAGVGFYEQYF. Written as DNA, the CDR3 is TGTGCCAGCAGCTTAGCCGCAGGGGTGGGGTTCTACGAGCAGTACTTC. The chain uses TRBV7-9 and TRBJ2-7; D may be TRBD1 (6 bases). Germline assignment: CDR1 SEHNR and CDR2 FQNEAQ (reference sequence). CDR3 length equals 16 residues. Between the trimmed V and J ends, which lost 0 bases and 3 bases, there was a span of 15 bases.

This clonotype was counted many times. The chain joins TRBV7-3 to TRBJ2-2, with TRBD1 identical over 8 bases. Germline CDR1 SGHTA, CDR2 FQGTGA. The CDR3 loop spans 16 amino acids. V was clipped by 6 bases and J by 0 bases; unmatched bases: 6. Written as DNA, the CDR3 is TGTGCCAGCAGGCCTACAGGGGGAACGAACACCGGGGAGCTGTTTTTT. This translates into CASRPTGGTNTGELFF.

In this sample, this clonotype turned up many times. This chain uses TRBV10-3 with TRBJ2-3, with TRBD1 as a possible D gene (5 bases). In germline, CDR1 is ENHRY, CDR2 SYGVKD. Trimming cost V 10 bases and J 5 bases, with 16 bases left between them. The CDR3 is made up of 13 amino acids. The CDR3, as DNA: TGTGCCAGCCGGACATCATTTGGAGATACGCAGTATTTT. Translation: CASRTSFGDTQYF.

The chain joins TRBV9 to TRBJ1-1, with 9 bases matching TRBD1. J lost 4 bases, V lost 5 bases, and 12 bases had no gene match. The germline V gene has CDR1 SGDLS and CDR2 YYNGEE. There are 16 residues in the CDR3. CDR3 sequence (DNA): TGTGCCAGCAGTGGGGACAGGGACTTATTAGGCACTGAAGCTTTCTTT. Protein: CASSGDRDLLGTEAFF.

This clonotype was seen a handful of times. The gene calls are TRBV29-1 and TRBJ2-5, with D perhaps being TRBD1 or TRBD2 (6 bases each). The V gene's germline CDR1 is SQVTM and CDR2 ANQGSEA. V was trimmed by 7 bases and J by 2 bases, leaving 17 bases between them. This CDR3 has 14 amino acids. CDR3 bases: TGCAGCGCCCCTAGGGAGGACAGACAAGAGACCCAGTACTTC. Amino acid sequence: CSAPREDRQETQYF.

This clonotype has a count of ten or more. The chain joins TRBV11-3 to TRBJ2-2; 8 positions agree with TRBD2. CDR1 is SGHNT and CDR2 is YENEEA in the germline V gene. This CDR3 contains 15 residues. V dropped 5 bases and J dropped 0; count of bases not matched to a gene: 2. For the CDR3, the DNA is TGTGCCAGCAGCCGCGGGGGGACGAACACCGGGGAGCTGTTTTTT. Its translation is CASSRGGTNTGELFF.

CDR3 region: CSVHGNTGELFF. CDR3 in DNA: TGCAGCGTTCATGGAAACACCGGGGAGCTGTTTTTT. V usage is TRBV29-1 and J usage is TRBJ2-2; D is undetermined. CDR3 size: 12 residues. CDR1 is SQVTM and CDR2 is ANQGSEA in the germline V gene. V was cut by 5 bases and J by 2 bases, with 6 bases left in between.

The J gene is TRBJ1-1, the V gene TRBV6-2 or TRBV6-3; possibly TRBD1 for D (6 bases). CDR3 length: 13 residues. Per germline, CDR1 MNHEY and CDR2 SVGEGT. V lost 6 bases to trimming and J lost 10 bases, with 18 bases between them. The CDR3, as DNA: TGTGCCAGCAGGCCCCGACAGGAATCAGGAGCTTTCTTT. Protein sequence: CASRPRQESGAFF.